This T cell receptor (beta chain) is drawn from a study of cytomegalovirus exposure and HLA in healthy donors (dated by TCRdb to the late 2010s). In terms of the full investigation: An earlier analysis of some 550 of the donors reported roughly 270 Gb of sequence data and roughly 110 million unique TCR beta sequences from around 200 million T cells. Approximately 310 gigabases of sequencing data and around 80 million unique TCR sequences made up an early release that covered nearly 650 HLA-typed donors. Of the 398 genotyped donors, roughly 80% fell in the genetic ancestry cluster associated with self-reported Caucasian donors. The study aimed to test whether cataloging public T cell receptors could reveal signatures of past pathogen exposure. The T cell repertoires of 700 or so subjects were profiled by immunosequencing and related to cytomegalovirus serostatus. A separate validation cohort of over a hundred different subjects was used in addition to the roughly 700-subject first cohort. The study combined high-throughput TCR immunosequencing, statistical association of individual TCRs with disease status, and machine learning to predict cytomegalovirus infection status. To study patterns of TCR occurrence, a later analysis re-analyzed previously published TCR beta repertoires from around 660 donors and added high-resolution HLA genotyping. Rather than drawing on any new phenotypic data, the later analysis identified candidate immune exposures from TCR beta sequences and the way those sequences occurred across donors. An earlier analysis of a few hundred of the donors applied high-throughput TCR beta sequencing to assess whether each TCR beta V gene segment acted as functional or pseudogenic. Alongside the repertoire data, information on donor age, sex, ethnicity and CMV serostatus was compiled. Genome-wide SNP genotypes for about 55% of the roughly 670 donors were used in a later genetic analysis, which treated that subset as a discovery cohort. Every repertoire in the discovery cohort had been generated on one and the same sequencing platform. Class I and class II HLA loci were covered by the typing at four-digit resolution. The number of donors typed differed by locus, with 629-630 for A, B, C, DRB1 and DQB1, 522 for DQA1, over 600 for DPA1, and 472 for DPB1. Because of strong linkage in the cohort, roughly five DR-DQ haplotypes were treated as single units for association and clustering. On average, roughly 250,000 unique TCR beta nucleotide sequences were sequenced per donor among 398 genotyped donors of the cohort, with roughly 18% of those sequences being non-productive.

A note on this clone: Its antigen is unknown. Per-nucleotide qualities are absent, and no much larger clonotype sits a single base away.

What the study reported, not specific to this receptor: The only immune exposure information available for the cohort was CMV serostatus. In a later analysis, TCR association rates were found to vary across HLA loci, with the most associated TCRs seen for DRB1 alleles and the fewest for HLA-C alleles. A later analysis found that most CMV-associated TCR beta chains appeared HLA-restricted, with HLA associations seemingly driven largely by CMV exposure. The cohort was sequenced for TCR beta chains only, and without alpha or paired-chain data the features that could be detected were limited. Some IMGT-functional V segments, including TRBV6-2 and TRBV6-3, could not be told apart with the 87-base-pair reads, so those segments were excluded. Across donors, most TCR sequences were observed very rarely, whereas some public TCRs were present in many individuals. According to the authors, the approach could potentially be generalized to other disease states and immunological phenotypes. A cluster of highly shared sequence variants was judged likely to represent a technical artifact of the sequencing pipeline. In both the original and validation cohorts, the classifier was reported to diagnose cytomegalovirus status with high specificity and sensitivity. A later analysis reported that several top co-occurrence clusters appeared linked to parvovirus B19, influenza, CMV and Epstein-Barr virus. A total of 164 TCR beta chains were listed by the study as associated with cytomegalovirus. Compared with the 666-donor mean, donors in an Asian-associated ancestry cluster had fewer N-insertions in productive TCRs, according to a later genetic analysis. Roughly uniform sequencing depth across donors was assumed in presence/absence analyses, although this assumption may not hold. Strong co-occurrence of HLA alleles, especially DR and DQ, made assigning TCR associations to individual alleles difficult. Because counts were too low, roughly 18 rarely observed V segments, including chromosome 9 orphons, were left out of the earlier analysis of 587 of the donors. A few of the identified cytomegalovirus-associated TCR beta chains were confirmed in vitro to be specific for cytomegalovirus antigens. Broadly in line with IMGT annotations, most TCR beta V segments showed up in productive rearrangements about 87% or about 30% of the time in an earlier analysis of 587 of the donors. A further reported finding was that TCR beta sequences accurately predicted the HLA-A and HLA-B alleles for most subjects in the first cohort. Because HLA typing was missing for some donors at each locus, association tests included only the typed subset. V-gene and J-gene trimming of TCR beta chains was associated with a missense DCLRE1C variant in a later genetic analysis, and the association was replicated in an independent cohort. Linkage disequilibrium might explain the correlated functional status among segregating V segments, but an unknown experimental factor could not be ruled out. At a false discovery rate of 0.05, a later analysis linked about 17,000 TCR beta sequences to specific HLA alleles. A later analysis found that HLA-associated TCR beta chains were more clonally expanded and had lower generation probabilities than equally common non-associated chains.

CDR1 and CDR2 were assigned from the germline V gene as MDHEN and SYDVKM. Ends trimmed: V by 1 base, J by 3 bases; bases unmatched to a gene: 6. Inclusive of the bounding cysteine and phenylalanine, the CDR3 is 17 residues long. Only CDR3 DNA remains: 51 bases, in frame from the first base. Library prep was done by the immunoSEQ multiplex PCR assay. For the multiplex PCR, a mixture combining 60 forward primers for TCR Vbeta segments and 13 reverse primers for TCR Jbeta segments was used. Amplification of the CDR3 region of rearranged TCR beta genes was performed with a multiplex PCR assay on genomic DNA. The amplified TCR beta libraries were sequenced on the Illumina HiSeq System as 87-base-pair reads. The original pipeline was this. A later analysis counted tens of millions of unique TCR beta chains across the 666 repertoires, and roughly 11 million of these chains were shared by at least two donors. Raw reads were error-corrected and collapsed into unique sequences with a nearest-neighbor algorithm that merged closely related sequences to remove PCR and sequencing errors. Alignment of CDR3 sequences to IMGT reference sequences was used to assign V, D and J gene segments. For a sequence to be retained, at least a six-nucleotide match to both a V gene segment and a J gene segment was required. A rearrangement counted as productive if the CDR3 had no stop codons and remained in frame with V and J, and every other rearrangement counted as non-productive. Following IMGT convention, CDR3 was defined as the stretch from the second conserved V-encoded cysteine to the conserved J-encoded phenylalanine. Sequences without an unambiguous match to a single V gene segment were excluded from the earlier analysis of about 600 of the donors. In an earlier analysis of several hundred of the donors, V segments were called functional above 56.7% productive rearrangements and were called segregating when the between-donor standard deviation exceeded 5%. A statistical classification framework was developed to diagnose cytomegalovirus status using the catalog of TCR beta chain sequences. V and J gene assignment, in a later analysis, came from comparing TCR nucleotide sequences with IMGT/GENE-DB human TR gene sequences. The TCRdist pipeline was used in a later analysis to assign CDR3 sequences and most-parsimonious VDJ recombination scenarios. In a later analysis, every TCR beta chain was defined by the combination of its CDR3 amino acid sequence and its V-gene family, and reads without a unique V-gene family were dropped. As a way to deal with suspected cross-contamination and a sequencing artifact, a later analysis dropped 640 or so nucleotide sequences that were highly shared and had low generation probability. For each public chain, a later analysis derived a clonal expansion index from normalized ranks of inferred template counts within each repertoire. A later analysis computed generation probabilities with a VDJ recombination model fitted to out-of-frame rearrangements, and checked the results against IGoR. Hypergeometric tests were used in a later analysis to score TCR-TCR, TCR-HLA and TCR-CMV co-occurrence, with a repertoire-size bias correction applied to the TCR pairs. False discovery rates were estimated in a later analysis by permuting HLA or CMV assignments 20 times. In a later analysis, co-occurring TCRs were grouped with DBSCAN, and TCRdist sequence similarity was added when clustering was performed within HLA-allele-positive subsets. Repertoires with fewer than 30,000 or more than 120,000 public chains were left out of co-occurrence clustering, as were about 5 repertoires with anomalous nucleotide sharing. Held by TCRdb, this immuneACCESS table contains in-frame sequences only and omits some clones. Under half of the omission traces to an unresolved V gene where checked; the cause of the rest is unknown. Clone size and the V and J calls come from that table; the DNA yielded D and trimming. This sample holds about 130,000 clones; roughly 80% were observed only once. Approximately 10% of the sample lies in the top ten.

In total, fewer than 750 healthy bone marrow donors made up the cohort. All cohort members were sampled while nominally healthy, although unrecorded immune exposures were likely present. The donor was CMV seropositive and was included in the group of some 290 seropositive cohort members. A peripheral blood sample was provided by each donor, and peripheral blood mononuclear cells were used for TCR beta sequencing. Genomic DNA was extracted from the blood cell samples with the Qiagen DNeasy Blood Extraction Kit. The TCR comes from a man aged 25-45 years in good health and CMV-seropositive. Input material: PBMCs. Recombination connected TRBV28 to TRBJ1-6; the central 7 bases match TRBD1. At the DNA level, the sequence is TGTGCCAGCAGTTTATACCCCGGGACAGTCTATAATTCACCCCTCCACTTT. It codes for CASSLYPGTVYNSPLHF.